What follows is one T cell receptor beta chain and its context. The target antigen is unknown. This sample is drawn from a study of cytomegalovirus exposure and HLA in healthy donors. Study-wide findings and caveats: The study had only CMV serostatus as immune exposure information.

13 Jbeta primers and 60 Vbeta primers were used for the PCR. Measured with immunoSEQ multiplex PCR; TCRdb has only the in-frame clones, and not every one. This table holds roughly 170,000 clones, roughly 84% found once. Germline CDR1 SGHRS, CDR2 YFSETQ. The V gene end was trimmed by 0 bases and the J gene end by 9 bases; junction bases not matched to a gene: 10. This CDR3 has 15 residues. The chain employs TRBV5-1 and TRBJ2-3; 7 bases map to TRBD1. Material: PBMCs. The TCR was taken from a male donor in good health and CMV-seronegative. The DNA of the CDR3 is TGCGCCAGCAGCTTGGGACAGAGGGGGCAGTCCACGCAGTATTTT. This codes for CASSLGQRGQSTQYF.